The 12 T cell receptor beta chains presented below share a single source sample, sequenced in a study of STAT5B mutations in CD4+ large granular lymphocyte leukemia. Data came from immunoSEQ multiplex PCR; TCRdb stores just in-frame clones and leaves some out. Of some 32,000 clones in the sample, around four fifths were seen once. The sequencing sample was made of CD4+ T cells from blood buffy coats. The receptor source for this set is a human donor in good health.

V gene TRBV6-5 combines with J gene TRBJ2-3, with 7 bases lining up with TRBD2. The CDR3 consists of 15 residues. CDR1 and CDR2 (germline): MNHEY, SVGAGI. Trimming removed 4 bases from V and 6 bases from J; junction bases left unmatched: 10. The CDR3 sequence is CASSSPAGRGDTQYF. CDR3 sequence (DNA): TGTGCCAGCAGTTCCCCAGCGGGACGAGGGGATACGCAGTATTTT.

This clone was counted once. This sequence joins TRBV27 and TRBJ1-1, with D hard to call. The CDR3 extends over 16 amino acids. The germline V and J ends were trimmed by 8 bases and 2 bases, with 21 bases remaining between them. The germline gives CDR1 MNHEY, CDR2 SMNVEV (reference sequence). CDR3: CASRPGARQINTEAFF. The CDR3 DNA reads as TGTGCCAGCCGACCCGGTGCTCGGCAAATAAACACTGAAGCTTTCTTT.

This chain links TRBV5-1 with TRBJ2-5; D is uncertain. The J call is doubtful: the DNA matches TRBJ2-7 better. There are 12 residues in the CDR3. CDR1 SGHRS and CDR2 YFSETQ come from the germline V gene. The CDR3 protein is CASSSSVHEQYF. CDR3 DNA sequence: TGCGCCAGCAGCTCCTCAGTCCACGAGCAGTACTTC.

The chain has TRBV27 and TRBJ2-7; no clear D. In germline, CDR1 is MNHEY, CDR2 SMNVEV (reference sequence). The CDR3 totals 16 residues. Trimming pared 3 bases from V and 2 bases from J, leaving 17 bases between. The CDR3 reads CASSFNPRPSPYEQYF. CDR3 nucleotides: TGTGCCAGCAGTTTCAATCCCCGGCCGTCGCCCTACGAGCAGTACTTC.

The chain carries TRBV13 and TRBJ2-7, with 10 bases matching TRBD1. Germline CDR1 and CDR2: PRHDT and FYEKMQ (reference sequence). Trimming took 5 bases from V and 7 from J; bases not matched to a gene: 11. This CDR3 is 15 amino acids long. The CDR3 loop is CASSPSPDRGTEQYF. CDR3 DNA sequence: TGTGCCAGCAGCCCAAGCCCGGACAGGGGGACGGAGCAGTACTTC.

The J gene is TRBJ1-3, the V gene TRBV4-3, with 7 bases fitting TRBD1. Germline V gives CDR1 LGHNA, CDR2 YSLEER. V trimming: 6 bases; J trimming: 8 bases; junction bases outside the gene matches: 13. The CDR3 extends over 15 amino acids. As DNA, the CDR3 is TGCGCCAGCAGGGAGACGACAGGGTGGGGGGACACCATATATTTT. Protein: CASRETTGWGDTIYF.

The V gene is TRBV7-9, the J gene TRBJ2-1; TRBD2 agrees at 7 bases. The V and J ends lost 7 bases and 5 bases, in that order; junction bases with no gene match: 5. The CDR3 has 13 residues. Germline CDR1 and CDR2: SEHNR and FQNEAQ (reference sequence). In nucleotides, the CDR3 is TGTGCCAGCAACGGGGGGAGGAACAATGAGCAGTTCTTC. Residues: CASNGGRNNEQFF.

The rearrangement uses TRBV5-4 and TRBJ1-1; a possible D gene is TRBD1 (6 bases). CDR3 length equals 13 residues. Trimming stripped 1 base from V and 3 bases from J, with 7 bases between. The germline V gene has CDR1 SGHNT and CDR2 YYREEE (reference sequence). This CDR3 is CASSLNRDTEAFF. The CDR3 DNA reads TGTGCCAGCAGCTTGAACAGGGACACTGAAGCTTTCTTT.

This clone occurred once. V and J are TRBV5-6 and TRBJ1-3; D is perhaps TRBD1 (5 bases). Per the germline V gene, CDR1 is SGHDT and CDR2 is YYEEEE. This CDR3 has 13 amino acids. The ends were cut back, 2 bases at V and 6 bases at J, with 9 bases in the middle. As DNA, the CDR3 is TGTGCCAGCAGCTTTCAGGGACCAAACACCATATATTTT. Its translation is CASSFQGPNTIYF.

This rearrangement joins TRBV2 to TRBJ2-7; D gene uncertain. V lost 8 bases and J 7 bases, leaving 15 bases between the germline ends. Looked up from germline, CDR1 is SNHLY and CDR2 is FYNNEI. The CDR3 is made up of 12 amino acids. The CDR3 protein is CASRPDSKEQYF. CDR3 nucleotides: TGTGCCAGCCGACCCGACTCAAAGGAGCAGTACTTC.

The J gene is TRBJ2-7, the V gene TRBV30; 7 bases are a match to TRBD2. CDR1 and CDR2 (germline): GTSNPN, SVGIG (reference sequence). The CDR3 spans 16 residues. Trimming removed 0 bases from V and 0 bases from J; junction bases left unmatched: 8. This chain's CDR3 is CAWSVGWEGVSYEQYF. The CDR3 DNA reads TGTGCCTGGAGTGTTGGGTGGGAGGGTGTCTCCTACGAGCAGTACTTC.

The sample holds a few counts of this clone. The chain joins TRBV18 to TRBJ1-1, with D tentatively TRBD1 (6 bases). CDR1 and CDR2 (germline): KGHSH, LQKENI. V gave up 2 bases and J gave up 8 bases, with 12 bases separating them. The CDR3 extends over 13 amino acids. CDR3 sequence reads: CASSPDGGGEAFF. CDR3 bases: TGTGCCAGCTCACCAGACGGGGGCGGGGAAGCTTTCTTT.